A single sample gave rise to the 29 T cell receptor beta chains below, sequenced in a study of T cell changes during pregnancy in multiple sclerosis. Data came from immunoSEQ multiplex PCR; TCRdb stores just in-frame clones and leaves some out. Of 50,000 or so clones in the sample, 92% were seen once. The sequenced sample was CD4+ T cells from peripheral blood mononuclear cells, obtained in the second trimester of pregnancy. These receptor sequences come from a female donor with multiple sclerosis, enrolled in a pregnancy study.

This clone was found a few times. This rearrangement joins TRBV5-1 to TRBJ2-5, with D possibly matching TRBD2 (6 bases). The V and J ends lost 5 bases and 4 bases respectively, with 18 bases between them. In germline, CDR1 is SGHRS, CDR2 YFSETQ. This CDR3 has 15 residues. As DNA, the CDR3 is TGCGCCAGCAGTTTCAGACTGACAGCGGGAGAGACCCAGTACTTC. Translating gives CASSFRLTAGETQYF.

The rearrangement joins TRBV6-1 to TRBJ2-5; D unclear. Germline CDR1 and CDR2: MNHNS and SASEGT. V was shortened by 5 bases and J by 3 bases, with 10 bases between the two germline ends. The CDR3 consists of 13 residues. CDR3 sequence reads: CASSRSPKETQYF. The CDR3 nucleotides are TGTGCCAGCAGTCGGTCTCCCAAAGAGACCCAGTACTTC.

The V and J genes are TRBV10-3 and TRBJ1-1; 12 nucleotides agree with TRBD1. Germline trimming cut 7 bases from V and 4 bases from J; bases unmatched to any gene: 7. Germline CDR1 and CDR2: ENHRY and SYGVKD. The CDR3 runs to 15 residues. The CDR3 DNA follows: TGTGCCATCACCCAGGGACAGGGGGCCGTCACTGAAGCTTTCTTT. This encodes CAITQGQGAVTEAFF.

CDR3 residues: CAWRGDYTTDTQYF. CDR3 in DNA: TGTGCCTGGAGAGGGGACTACACCACAGATACGCAGTATTTT. This sequence joins TRBV30 and TRBJ2-3; 7 nucleotides align to TRBD2. Germline lookup yields CDR1 GTSNPN and CDR2 SVGIG (reference sequence). V lost 3 bases and J lost 2; bases outside the gene matches: 5. The CDR3 is made up of 14 amino acids.

This chain uses TRBV4-1 with TRBJ2-1; D unresolved. Trimming shortened V by 5 bases and J by 7 bases, and 12 bases separated the two germline ends. The CDR3 spans 13 residues. Germline V gene sequence: CDR1 MGHRA, CDR2 YSYEKL. The CDR3 loop is CASSGQLRNEQFF. CDR3 sequence (DNA): TGCGCCAGCAGCGGCCAACTACGTAATGAGCAGTTCTTC.

The chain employs TRBV27 and TRBJ2-4; no clear D gene. Trimming stripped 5 bases from V and 1 base from J, with 33 bases between. Germline CDR1 is MNHEY and CDR2 is SMNVEV (reference sequence). The CDR3 has 22 residues. In DNA form, the CDR3 reads TGTGCCAGCAGTGAAACGGCACTTAACAGACCCATCTCTCATGGCGCCAAAAACATTCAGTACTTC. This sequence encodes CASSETALNRPISHGAKNIQYF.

The chain couples TRBV5-4 to TRBJ2-7; TRBD1 is a possible D gene (7 bases). CDR1 and CDR2 from the germline V gene are SGHNT and YYREEE (reference sequence). The V end was cut by 4 bases, the J end by 11 bases, with 16 bases between. The CDR3 is made up of 12 amino acids. This CDR3 is CASSRDSSGEYF. The CDR3 nucleotides are TGTGCCAGCAGCAGGGACAGTTCGGGAGAGTACTTC.

The chain recombines TRBV19 with TRBJ2-3, with TRBD2 matching 8 bases. Germline V gives CDR1 LNHDA, CDR2 SQIVND (reference sequence). J lost 0 bases, V lost 4 bases, and 9 bases had no gene match. This CDR3 has 17 residues. CDR3 amino acids: CASSKGLARWSTDTQYF. The DNA of the CDR3 is TGTGCCAGTAGTAAAGGACTAGCACGTTGGAGCACAGATACGCAGTATTTT.

The chain has TRBV19 and TRBJ1-5; 9 positions agree with TRBD1. V was clipped by 6 bases and J by 4 bases; unmatched bases: 7. The germline V gene has CDR1 LNHDA and CDR2 SQIVND (reference sequence). The CDR3 runs to 15 residues. The CDR3 bases are TGTGCCAGTAGCCAACAGGGGGCGCGTAATCAGCCCCAGCATTTT. Translated: CASSQQGARNQPQHF.

V is TRBV25-1 and J is TRBJ2-5; D not certain. CDR1 MGHDK and CDR2 SYGVNS come from the germline V gene. With 2 bases removed from V and 5 bases from J, the gap between germline ends came to 9 bases. This CDR3 has 13 amino acids. The CDR3 DNA reads as TGTGCCAGCAGTGAAGCGGCTCTGGAGACCCAGTACTTC. The encoded protein is CASSEAALETQYF.

The chain recombines TRBV6-5 with TRBJ2-2, with TRBD2 matching 7 bases. The germline CDR1 and CDR2 sequences are MNHEY and SVGAGI. The CDR3 is made up of 16 amino acids. The trim removed 2 bases at V and 1 base at J, leaving 4 bases unmatched. CDR3 in amino acids: CASSYPAGLNTGELFF. The CDR3 DNA follows: TGTGCCAGCAGTTACCCAGCGGGGTTGAACACCGGGGAGCTGTTTTTT.

The genes are TRBV5-8 and TRBJ1-2; 7 bases fit TRBD1. This CDR3 has 13 residues. J lost 8 bases, V lost 4 bases, and 8 bases had no gene match. Germline V gene lookup returns CDR1 SGHTS and CDR2 YDEGEE. CDR3 in amino acids: CASSPGTVPGYTF. The CDR3 bases are TGTGCCAGCAGCCCCGGGACAGTTCCCGGCTACACCTTC.

The chain links TRBV5-6 to TRBJ2-7, with 7 bases identical to TRBD2. The germline CDR1 and CDR2 sequences are SGHDT and YYEEEE. This CDR3 has 15 residues. V lost 4 bases, J lost 0 bases, and 7 bases stayed unmatched. CDR3 bases: TGTGCCAGCAGCCCCGATGGGGGGGGCTCCTACGAGCAGTACTTC. It specifies CASSPDGGGSYEQYF.

The genes are TRBV6-1 and TRBJ2-3; no clear D gene. V lost 7 bases and J lost 0, with 14 bases in between. Germline V gene lookup returns CDR1 MNHNS and CDR2 SASEGT. The CDR3 runs 15 residues. The CDR3 sequence is CASTPLWASTDTQYF. In DNA form, the CDR3 reads TGTGCCAGCACCCCGTTATGGGCTAGCACAGATACGCAGTATTTT.

This clone has a single count. CDR3 sequence (DNA): TGTGCCAGTAGTATCTCGGGACAGGGACCCTACGAGCAGTACTTC. This sequence encodes CASSISGQGPYEQYF. The chain has TRBV19 and TRBJ2-7; 9 nucleotides line up with TRBD1. After removal of 3 bases from V and 2 bases from J, the junction contained 5 bases not matched to a gene. The CDR3 covers 15 residues. In germline, CDR1 is LNHDA, CDR2 SQIVND (reference sequence).

The gene calls are TRBV7-3 and TRBJ2-2; no clear D. The germline gives CDR1 SGHTA, CDR2 FQGTGA. The CDR3 consists of 15 residues. V dropped 7 bases and J dropped 6 bases, with 18 bases sitting between them. The CDR3 sequence: CASKNHGYGSGELFF. The CDR3 DNA is TGTGCCAGCAAAAACCACGGGTACGGCTCCGGGGAGCTGTTTTTT.

V and J are TRBV5-1 and TRBJ2-3; perhaps TRBD2 as D (5 bases). This CDR3 comprises 14 residues. The germline gives CDR1 SGHRS, CDR2 YFSETQ. V was shortened by 0 bases and J by 6 bases, with 11 bases between the two germline ends. The CDR3 DNA is TGCGCCAGCAGCTTGGCTGGACTGGTGGATACGCAGTATTTT. It is translated as CASSLAGLVDTQYF.

This clone appeared once. V and J are TRBV4-1 and TRBJ2-2, with 8 nucleotides matching TRBD2. Germline CDR1 MGHRA, CDR2 YSYEKL. V was clipped by 3 bases and J by 6 bases; unmatched bases: 12. CDR3 size: 17 residues. This CDR3 is CASSHLIAGLWAGELFF. Here the CDR3 DNA reads TGCGCCAGCAGCCACCTCATAGCGGGGTTGTGGGCCGGGGAGCTGTTTTTT.

As for this clone: The junction and the germline gene differ at one end; a read error may be behind it. The DNA for the CDR3 is TGTGCTAGCAGCTTGGGGGCGGGAGAGACCCAGTACTTC. The encoded protein is CASSLGAGETQYF. V is TRBV7-7 and J is TRBJ2-5; D is possibly TRBD1 (6 bases). From germline, CDR1 is SSHAT and CDR2 FNYEAQ (reference sequence). This CDR3 is built from 13 residues.

The chain's CDR3 is CSVECTSSYNSPLHF. For the CDR3, the DNA is TGCAGCGTTGAGTGCACGAGCTCCTATAATTCACCCCTCCACTTT. This chain links TRBV29-1 with TRBJ1-6; D ambiguous. Germline assignment: CDR1 SQVTM and CDR2 ANQGSEA. CDR3 length: 15 amino acids. Trimming took off 3 bases at V and 0 bases at J, with 9 bases between the two ends.

V usage is TRBV5-1 and J usage is TRBJ1-1; TRBD1 is a possible D gene (6 bases). Germline values: CDR1 SGHRS, CDR2 YFSETQ. Trimming took 0 bases from V and 5 from J, leaving 17 bases between them. The CDR3 runs 16 residues. CDR3 nucleotide sequence: TGCGCCAGCAGCTTGGGGACAGTGGGGCGGGGGACTGAAGCTTTCTTT. This encodes CASSLGTVGRGTEAFF.

This chain uses TRBV2 with TRBJ1-4; D is possibly TRBD1 (6 bases). The germline V and J ends were trimmed by 5 bases and 8 bases, with 15 bases remaining between them. The CDR3 has 14 residues. Per the germline V gene, CDR1 is SNHLY and CDR2 is FYNNEI. As DNA, the CDR3 is TGTGCCAGCAGTTGGGGGCAGGGTGCGGAAAAACTGTTTTTT. Amino acids: CASSWGQGAEKLFF.

The V gene is TRBV11-2, the J gene TRBJ2-7, with 9 bases aligning to TRBD2. V shed 5 bases, J shed 4 bases, and the junction held 9 bases outside the gene matches. The germline CDR1 and CDR2 sequences are SGHAT and FQNNGV. The CDR3 is 15 amino acids. The CDR3 reads CASSPGTSSRYEQYF. CDR3 DNA: TGTGCCAGCAGCCCAGGGACTAGCTCGAGGTACGAGCAGTACTTC.

This chain joins TRBV19 and TRBJ1-1; D is undetermined. The V gene lost 5 bases and the J gene lost 0 bases, with 7 bases spanning the gap. The CDR3 has 13 residues. Germline CDR1 is LNHDA and CDR2 is SQIVND (reference sequence). The CDR3 here is CASSPYMNTEAFF. CDR3 DNA sequence: TGTGCCAGTAGTCCTTACATGAACACTGAAGCTTTCTTT.

The chain couples TRBV7-8 to TRBJ2-7; 12 nucleotides match TRBD1. Germline V lookup: CDR1 SGHVS, CDR2 FQNEAQ. The CDR3 runs to 16 residues. The junction had 6 bases not matched to a gene; V was cut back by 0 bases and J by 6 bases. The DNA for the CDR3 is TGTGCCAGCAGCTTAGCGAGGGGACAGGGGGCTTCCGAGCAGTACTTC. Its translation is CASSLARGQGASEQYF.

The chain couples TRBV28 to TRBJ1-2, with D possibly TRBD1 on 6 matching bases. Trimming removed 5 bases from V and 4 bases from J, with 11 bases in between. The CDR3 is 13 residues long. CDR1 and CDR2 from the germline V gene are MDHEN and SYDVKM. The CDR3 sequence is CASSGRGTYGYTF. The CDR3 region has the DNA TGTGCCAGCAGTGGGAGGGGGACCTATGGCTACACCTTC.

DNA of the CDR3: TGTGCCAGCAGTGAAAGGGCAGGGCAATTTAATTCACCCCTCCACTTT. Protein product: CASSERAGQFNSPLHF. The rearrangement joins TRBV6-1 to TRBJ1-6; D perhaps matches TRBD1 (5 bases). The length of the CDR3 is 16 residues. The ends were cut back, 2 bases at V and 6 bases at J, with 14 bases in the middle. CDR1 is MNHNS, CDR2 SASEGT, per germline.

This chain joins TRBV7-2 and TRBJ1-4; 9 nucleotides agree with TRBD1. Germline lookup yields CDR1 SGHTA and CDR2 FQGNSA. The CDR3 covers 14 residues. With V trimmed by 5 bases and J by 7 bases, 5 bases remained unmatched. In nucleotides, the CDR3 is TGTGCCAGCAGCCAGGACAGGGGAGTTGAAAAACTGTTTTTT. Translating gives CASSQDRGVEKLFF. Combining the CDR3 with reference TRBV7-2 and TRBJ1-4 gives the whole variable domain GAGVSQSPSNKVTEKGKDVELRCDPISGHTALYWYRQSLGQGLEFLIYFQGNSAPDKSGLPSDRFSAERTGGSVSTLTIQRTQQEDSAVYLCASSQDRGVEKLFFGSGTQLSVL.

The rearrangement uses TRBV14 and TRBJ2-5, with TRBD1 identical over 10 bases. Trimming cost V 5 bases and J 4 bases; bases outside gene matches: 10. The germline gives CDR1 SGHDN, CDR2 FVKESK. The CDR3 contains 16 residues. The CDR3 loop reads CASSTRQGAYTETQYF. DNA of the CDR3: TGTGCCAGCAGCACCCGACAGGGGGCGTACACAGAGACCCAGTACTTC.